This record concerns one TCR beta chain sequence. The protocol was immunoSEQ multiplex PCR, while the TCRdb copy is restricted to in-frame clones and leaves out a portion. The sample consists of some 60,000 clones, 80% to 95% of them appearing once. These data come from a study of T cell changes during pregnancy in multiple sclerosis. V lost 3 bases and J 1 base, leaving 18 bases between the germline ends. This CDR3 is built from 17 residues. Germline CDR1 is SGHTA and CDR2 is FQGNSA. The V call is TRBV7-2, the J call TRBJ1-2; D may be TRBD1 (5 bases). This clonotype originated in a female donor with multiple sclerosis, enrolled in a pregnancy study. Here the sequenced sample was peripheral blood, taken in the first trimester of pregnancy. The CDR3 here is CASSLEGPLGDNYGYTF. CDR3 nucleotide sequence: TGTGCCAGCAGCTTGGAGGGCCCTCTAGGGGATAACTATGGCTACACCTTC.